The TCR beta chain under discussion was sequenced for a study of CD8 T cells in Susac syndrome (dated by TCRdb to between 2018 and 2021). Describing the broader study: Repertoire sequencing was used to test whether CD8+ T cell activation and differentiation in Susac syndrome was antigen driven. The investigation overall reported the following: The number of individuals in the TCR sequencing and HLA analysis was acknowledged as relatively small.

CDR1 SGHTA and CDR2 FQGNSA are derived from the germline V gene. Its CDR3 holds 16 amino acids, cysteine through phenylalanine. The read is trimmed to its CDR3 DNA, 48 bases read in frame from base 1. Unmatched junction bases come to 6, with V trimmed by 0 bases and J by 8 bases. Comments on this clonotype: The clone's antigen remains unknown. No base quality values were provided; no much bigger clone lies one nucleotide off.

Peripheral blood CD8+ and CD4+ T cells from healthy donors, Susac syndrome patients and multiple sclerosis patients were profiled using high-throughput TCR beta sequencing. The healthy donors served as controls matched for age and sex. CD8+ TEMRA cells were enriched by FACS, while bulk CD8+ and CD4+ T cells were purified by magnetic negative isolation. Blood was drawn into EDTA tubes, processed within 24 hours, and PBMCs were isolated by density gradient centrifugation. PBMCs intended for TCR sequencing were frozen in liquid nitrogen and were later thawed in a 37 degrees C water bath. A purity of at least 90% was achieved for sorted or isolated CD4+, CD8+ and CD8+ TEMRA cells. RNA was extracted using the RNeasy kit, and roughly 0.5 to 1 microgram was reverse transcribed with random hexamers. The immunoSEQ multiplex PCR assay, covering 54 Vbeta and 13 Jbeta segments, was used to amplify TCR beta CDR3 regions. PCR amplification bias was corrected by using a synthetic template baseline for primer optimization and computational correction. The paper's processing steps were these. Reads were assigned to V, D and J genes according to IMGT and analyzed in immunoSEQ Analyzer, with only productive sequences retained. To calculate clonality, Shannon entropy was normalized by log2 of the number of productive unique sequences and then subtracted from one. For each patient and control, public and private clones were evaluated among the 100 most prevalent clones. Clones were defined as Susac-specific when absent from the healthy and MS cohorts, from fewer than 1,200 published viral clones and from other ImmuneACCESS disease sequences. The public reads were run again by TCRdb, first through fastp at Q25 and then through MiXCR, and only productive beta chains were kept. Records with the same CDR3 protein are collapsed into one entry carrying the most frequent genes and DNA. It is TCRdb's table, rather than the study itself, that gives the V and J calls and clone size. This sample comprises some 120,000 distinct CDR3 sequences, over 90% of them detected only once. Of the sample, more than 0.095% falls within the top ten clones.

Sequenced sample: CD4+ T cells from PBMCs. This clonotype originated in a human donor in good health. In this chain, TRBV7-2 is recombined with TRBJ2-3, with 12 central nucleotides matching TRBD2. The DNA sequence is TGTGCCAGCAGCTTAGCCCTAGCGGGAGGGCGGGGTACGCAGTATTTT. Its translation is CASSLALAGGRGTQYF.